This TCR beta chain was identified in a study of T-cell reconstitution after alpha-beta-depleted transplantation in children. Study-wide findings and caveats: The authors attributed T-cell counts and diversity one year after transplant mostly to newly produced T cells.

For TCRbeta, the library was prepared with unique molecular identifiers. TCRdb recomputed calls from the PCR reads with MiXCR, one row per CDR3 protein. The repertoire includes some 87,000 distinct CDR3 sequences, around 15% of them detected once, and around 19% sits in the top ten. CDR1 is SNHLY and CDR2 is FYNNEI in the germline V gene. The CDR3 consists of 18 residues. The junction had 11 bases not matched to a gene; V was cut back by 2 bases and J by 2 bases. About this clonotype itself: No antigen is known for it.

The chain couples TRBV2 to TRBJ1-5; TRBD1 agrees at 8 bases. The specimen comprised PBMCs, mostly from graft donor cells, sampled 180 days after TCRalphabeta/CD19-depleted stem cell transplant. The origin of this receptor is a male patient between 2 and 10 years old who had a stem cell transplant for acute lymphoblastic leukemia, so the T cells may come from the graft donor. This chain's CDR3 is CASSEIGRGLVGNQPQHF. The DNA of the CDR3 is TGTGCCAGCAGTGAAATTGGCAGGGGGCTAGTCGGCAATCAGCCCCAGCATTTT.